This TCR beta chain stems from a study of shared clonotypes between healthy human individuals. The material for each subset, its genomic DNA, was split evenly across several immunoSEQ plates. Each PCR replicate from the sorted subsets contained 150 to 250 ng DNA, which is about 31,000 T cell genomes. The repertoire was sequenced with immunoSEQ multiplex PCR; TCRdb's copy has only in-frame clones and lacks some. The sample includes approximately 2,300,000 clones, just under 95% seen only once; the top ten take 0.3% to 0.45%. Germline CDR1 reads MNHEY; CDR2 reads SMNVEV (reference sequence). CDR3 length: 11 residues. The V gene lost 5 bases and the J gene lost 3 bases, with 5 bases spanning the gap.

Specimen: naive CD4+ T cells from PBMCs. Indicated subset: CD45RA+ positively selected. The gene calls are TRBV27 and TRBJ2-7; D gene unclear. The receptor's source is a man between 18 and 29 years old in good health. Some clones in this sample may be carry-over from other donors' samples. CDR3 protein: CASSPGYEQYF. The CDR3, as DNA: TGTGCCAGCAGTCCAGGCTACGAGCAGTACTTC.